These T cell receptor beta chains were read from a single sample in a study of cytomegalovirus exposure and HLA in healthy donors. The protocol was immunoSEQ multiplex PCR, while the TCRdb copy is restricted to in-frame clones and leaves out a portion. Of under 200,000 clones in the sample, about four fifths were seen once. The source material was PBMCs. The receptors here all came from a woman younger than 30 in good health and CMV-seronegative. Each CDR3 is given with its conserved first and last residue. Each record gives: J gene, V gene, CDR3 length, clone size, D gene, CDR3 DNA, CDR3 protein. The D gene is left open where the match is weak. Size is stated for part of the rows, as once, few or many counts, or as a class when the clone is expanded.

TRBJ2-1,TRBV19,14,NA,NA,TGTGCCAGTAGTACCAGGGCAAGCTACAATGAGCAGTTCTTC,CASSTRASYNEQFF
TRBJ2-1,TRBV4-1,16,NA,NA,TGCGCCAGCAGCCAAAGGATGACAGGAGACTACAATGAGCAGTTCTTC,CASSQRMTGDYNEQFF
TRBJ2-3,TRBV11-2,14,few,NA,TGTGCCAGCAGGTCTGGACTTGTCACAGATACGCAGTATTTT,CASRSGLVTDTQYF
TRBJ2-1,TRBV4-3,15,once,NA,TGCGCCAGCAGCCTCGCACACTACCAGTACAATGAGCAGTTCTTC,CASSLAHYQYNEQFF
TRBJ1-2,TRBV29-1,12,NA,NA,TGCAGCGTAGACGACAGGTTCTATGGCTACACCTTC,CSVDDRFYGYTF
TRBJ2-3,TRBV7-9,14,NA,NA,TGTGCCAGCAGCCCCAGCGGTGGCACAGATACGCAGTATTTT,CASSPSGGTDTQYF
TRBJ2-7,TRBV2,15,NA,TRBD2,TGTGCCAGCAGCGAACTAGCGGGGCCCACCTACGAGCAGTACTTC,CASSELAGPTYEQYF
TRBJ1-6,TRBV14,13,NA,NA,TGTGCCAGCAGCCGCGGGGGGAATTCACCCCTCCACTTT,CASSRGGNSPLHF
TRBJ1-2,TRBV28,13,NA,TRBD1,TGTGCCAGCAGGGACAGGGGGCCCTATGGCTACACCTTC,CASRDRGPYGYTF
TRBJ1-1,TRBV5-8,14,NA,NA,TGTGCCAGCAGCTTTGGCAGTATGAACACTGAAGCTTTCTTT,CASSFGSMNTEAFF
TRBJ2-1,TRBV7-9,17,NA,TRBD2,TGTGCCAGCAGCTTAGCGGGAGGGCTTAGCTCCTACAATGAGCAGTTCTTC,CASSLAGGLSSYNEQFF
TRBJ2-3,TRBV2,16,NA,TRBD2,TGTGCCAGCAGTGACTACGGGACTAGCGGCACAGATACGCAGTATTTT,CASSDYGTSGTDTQYF
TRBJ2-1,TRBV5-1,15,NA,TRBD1,TGCGCCAGCAGCGAGGGGAAACAGGGGGCTAATGAGCAGTTCTTC,CASSEGKQGANEQFF
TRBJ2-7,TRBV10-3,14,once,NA,TGTGCCATCAGCGATAACAGGGTTTCCTACGAGCAGTACTTC,CAISDNRVSYEQYF
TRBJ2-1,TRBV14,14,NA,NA,TGTGCCAGCGGCGCGGGGTACTATTACAATGAGCAGTTCTTC,CASGAGYYYNEQFF
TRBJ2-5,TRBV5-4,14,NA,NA,TGTGCCAGCAGCATCCACGGTGCTCAAGAGACCCAGTACTTC,CASSIHGAQETQYF
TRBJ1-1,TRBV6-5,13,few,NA,TGTGCCAGCGGGAGGACGTTGAACACTGAAGCTTTCTTT,CASGRTLNTEAFF
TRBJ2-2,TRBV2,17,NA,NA,TGTGCCAGCAGTGAAGCAAGCCAGCGGACCAACACCGGGGAGCTGTTTTTT,CASSEASQRTNTGELFF
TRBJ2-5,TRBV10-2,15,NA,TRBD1,TGCGCCAGCAGTGATGAGGGACAGGGAAAGGAGACCCAGTACTTC,CASSDEGQGKETQYF
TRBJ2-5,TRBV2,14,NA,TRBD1,TGTGCCAGCAGAACAACAGGGGTTCCAGAGACCCAGTACTTC,CASRTTGVPETQYF
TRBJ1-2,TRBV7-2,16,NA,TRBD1,TGTGCCAGCAGCCCGACAGGGGCACGGACTCACTATGGCTACACCTTC,CASSPTGARTHYGYTF
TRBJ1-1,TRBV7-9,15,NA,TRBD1,TGTTCCAGCAGCACGTCGACAGGGGTGAACACTGAAGCTTTCTTT,CSSSTSTGVNTEAFF
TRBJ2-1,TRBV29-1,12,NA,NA,TGCAGCGTTCTGGACAGTCTCGATGAGCAGTTCTTC,CSVLDSLDEQFF
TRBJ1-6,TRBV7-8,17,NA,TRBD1,TGTGCCAGCAGCTCCACGGCAGGGGGCGGTGGAAATTCACCCCTCCACTTT,CASSSTAGGGGNSPLHF
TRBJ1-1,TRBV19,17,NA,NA,TGTGCCAGTACCATCCTCCGCCCCGGGGAAACATACACTGAAGCTTTCTTT,CASTILRPGETYTEAFF
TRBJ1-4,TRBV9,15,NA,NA,TGTGCCAGCAGCCCCATGGGAGGAATTAATGAAAAACTGTTTTTT,CASSPMGGINEKLFF
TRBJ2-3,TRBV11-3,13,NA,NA,TGTGCCACCCTCCGAGACCACGGGGATACGCAGTATTTT,CATLRDHGDTQYF
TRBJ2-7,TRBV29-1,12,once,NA,TGCAGCGTTGAGCAGGGTCTGGGGGAGCAGTACTTC,CSVEQGLGEQYF
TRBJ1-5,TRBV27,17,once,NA,TGTGCCAGCAGTTTAACGGGGGGACTGCTTCCCGGGGGGCCCCAGCATTTT,CASSLTGGLLPGGPQHF
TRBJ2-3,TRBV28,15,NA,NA,TGTGCCAGCAATCGCCCAGGGGAAAGCACAGATACGCAGTATTTT,CASNRPGESTDTQYF
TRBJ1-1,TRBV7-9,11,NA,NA,TGTGCCAGCGATGGGAGGACTGAAGCTTTCTTT,CASDGRTEAFF
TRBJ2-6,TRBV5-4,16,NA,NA,TGTGCCAGCAGCCCCGGCGTGGGAGCTGGGGCCAACGTCCTGACTTTC,CASSPGVGAGANVLTF
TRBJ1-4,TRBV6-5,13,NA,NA,TGTGCCAGCAGTAACCTTAAAAGGGGGAAACTGTTTTTT,CASSNLKRGKLFF
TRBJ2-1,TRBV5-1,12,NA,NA,TGCGCCAGCAGTGGCTTATACAATGAGCAGTTCTTC,CASSGLYNEQFF
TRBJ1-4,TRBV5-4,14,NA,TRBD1,TGTGCCAGCACCGAACGAGGGACAGGGGAAAAACTGTTTTTT,CASTERGTGEKLFF
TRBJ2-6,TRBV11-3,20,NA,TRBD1,TGTGCCAGCAGCTTAGGCACAGGGGTTCTTCTTGTCTCTGGGGCCAACGTCCTGACTTTC,CASSLGTGVLLVSGANVLTF
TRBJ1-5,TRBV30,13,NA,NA,TGTGCCTGGGACCCCAGGGGCAATCAGCCCCAGCATTTT,CAWDPRGNQPQHF
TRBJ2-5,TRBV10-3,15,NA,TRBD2,TGTGCCATCCCGGGACTAGCGGGAGAGGGTGAGACCCAGTACTTC,CAIPGLAGEGETQYF
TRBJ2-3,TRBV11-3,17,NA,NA,TGTGCCAGCAGCTCCCGTGAGGGGGGGCCTGGGGTAGATACGCAGTATTTT,CASSSREGGPGVDTQYF
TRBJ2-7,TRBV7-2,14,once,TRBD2,TGTGCCAGCAGCTCTACTAGCGGCACCTACGAGCAGTACTTC,CASSSTSGTYEQYF
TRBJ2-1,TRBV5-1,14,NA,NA,TGCGCCAGCAGCAAGAGTGACACCTACAATGAGCAGTTCTTC,CASSKSDTYNEQFF
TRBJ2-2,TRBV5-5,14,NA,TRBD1,TGTGCCAGCAGCACCGGGACAGCCACCGGGGAGCTGTTTTTT,CASSTGTATGELFF
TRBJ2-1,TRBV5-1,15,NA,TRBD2,TGCGCCAGCAGCTTGGTTGGGACTATCGGTAATGAGCAGTTCTTC,CASSLVGTIGNEQFF
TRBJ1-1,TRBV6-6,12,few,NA,TGTGCCGCTAAGAAGTCAGGGACTGAAGCTTTCTTT,CAAKKSGTEAFF
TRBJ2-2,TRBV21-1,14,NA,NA,TGTGCCAGCAGCAACAGGGCGAACACCGGGGAGCTGTTTTTT,CASSNRANTGELFF
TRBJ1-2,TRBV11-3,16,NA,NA,TGTGCCAGCAGCTTAGAAGGGAGGAGAGGGGACTATGGCTACACCTTC,CASSLEGRRGDYGYTF
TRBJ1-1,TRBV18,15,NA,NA,TGTGCCAGCTCATCCGGCAGACAGAGCATCACTGAAGCTTTCTTT,CASSSGRQSITEAFF
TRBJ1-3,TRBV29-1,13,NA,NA,TGCAGCGTTGAGGGGGGGCGGGGAAACACCATATATTTT,CSVEGGRGNTIYF
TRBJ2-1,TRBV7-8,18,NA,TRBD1,TGTGCCAGCAGCTTACGAGGCGACAGGGAAGTTTCCTACAATGAGCAGTTCTTC,CASSLRGDREVSYNEQFF
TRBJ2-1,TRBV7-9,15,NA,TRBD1,TGTGCCAGCAGTCGTCAAGGGACAGGCTACAATGAGCAGTTCTTC,CASSRQGTGYNEQFF